This entry describes one T cell receptor beta chain. Its antigen remains unknown. This CDR3 is 13 amino acids long. The germline V gene has CDR1 MNHNS and CDR2 SASEGT. The ends were cut back, 5 bases at V and 2 bases at J, with 10 bases in the middle. This entry belongs to a study of graft-versus-host responses after intestinal transplantation. The data were produced by immunoSEQ multiplex PCR, yet TCRdb's version contains in-frame clones alone and is incomplete. The sample carries 90,000 to 150,000 clones, roughly 91% recorded once. The clonotype comes from a human donor who received an intestinal transplant. The V call is TRBV6-1, the J call TRBJ2-7; D gene unclear. The source material was unstimulated CD4+ T cells sorted from spleen or lymph node cells, sampled before intestinal transplant. The DNA for the CDR3 is TGTGCCAGCAGTCCTCCAGGAACCTACGAGCAGTACTTC. Translation: CASSPPGTYEQYF.